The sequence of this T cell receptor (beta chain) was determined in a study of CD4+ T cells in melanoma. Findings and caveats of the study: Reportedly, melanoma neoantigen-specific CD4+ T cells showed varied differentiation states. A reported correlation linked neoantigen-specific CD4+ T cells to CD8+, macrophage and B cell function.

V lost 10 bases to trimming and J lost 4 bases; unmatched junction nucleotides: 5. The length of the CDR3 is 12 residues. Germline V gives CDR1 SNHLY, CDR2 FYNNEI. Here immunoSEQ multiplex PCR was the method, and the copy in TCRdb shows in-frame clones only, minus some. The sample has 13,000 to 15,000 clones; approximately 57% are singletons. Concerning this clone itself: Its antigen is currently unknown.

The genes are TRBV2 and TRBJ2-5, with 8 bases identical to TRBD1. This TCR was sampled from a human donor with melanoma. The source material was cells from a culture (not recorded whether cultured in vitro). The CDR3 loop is CAMTGTGETQYF. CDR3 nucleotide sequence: TGTGCCATGACCGGGACAGGAGAGACCCAGTACTTC.